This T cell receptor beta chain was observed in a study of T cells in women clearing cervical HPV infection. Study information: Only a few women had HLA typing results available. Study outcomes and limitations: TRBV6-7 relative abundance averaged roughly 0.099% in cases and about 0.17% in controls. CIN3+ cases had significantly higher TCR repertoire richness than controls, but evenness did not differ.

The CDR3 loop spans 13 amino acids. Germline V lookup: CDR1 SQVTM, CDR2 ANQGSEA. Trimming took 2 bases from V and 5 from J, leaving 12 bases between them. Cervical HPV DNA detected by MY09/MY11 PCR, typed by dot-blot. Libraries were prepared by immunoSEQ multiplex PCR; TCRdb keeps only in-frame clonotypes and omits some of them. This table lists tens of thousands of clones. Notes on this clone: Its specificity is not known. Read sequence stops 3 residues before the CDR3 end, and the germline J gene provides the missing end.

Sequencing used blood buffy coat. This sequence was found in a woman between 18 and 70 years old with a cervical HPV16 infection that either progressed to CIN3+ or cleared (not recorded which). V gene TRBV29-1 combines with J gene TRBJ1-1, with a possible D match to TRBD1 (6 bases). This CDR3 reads CSVEKGVGTEAFF. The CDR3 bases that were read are TGCAGCGTTGAAAAGGGGGTGGGGACTGAA.